The 8 T cell receptor beta chains presented below share a single source sample, sequenced in a study of blood T cell repertoires in COVID-19 (dated by TCRdb to the early 2020s). Library preparation employed the immunoSEQ multiplex PCR assay. The source is immuneACCESS, and TCRdb retained only in-frame sequences with V and J called. Part of the clones is not carried over; for the studies checked, unresolved V genes explain less than half of this, and the remainder is unexplained. The sample table contains more than 300,000 clones; only one count was recorded for 89% of them. Together, the top ten hold approximately 1.8% of the sample. Sequencing was carried out using peripheral blood. These receptors all stem from a woman in her twenties or thirties with COVID-19, enrolled during active disease.

This chain connects TRBV5-1 to TRBJ2-7; 9 bases map to TRBD1. V was pared by 3 bases and J by 2 bases, with 6 bases of the junction left unmatched. Germline-derived CDR1 and CDR2 are SGHRS and YFSETQ. CDR3 size: 15 residues. CDR3 nucleotide sequence: TGCGCCAGCAGCTCACAGGGGGCTAGAGCCTACGAGCAGTACTTC. The encoded protein is CASSSQGARAYEQYF.

This chain uses TRBV5-1 with TRBJ1-1; 7 nucleotides line up with TRBD1. V dropped 4 bases and J dropped 3; count of bases not matched to a gene: 6. CDR3 length: 14 residues. Per the germline V gene, CDR1 is SGHRS and CDR2 is YFSETQ. CDR3 residues: CASSGLTGYTEAFF. The DNA of the CDR3 is TGCGCCAGCAGCGGTTTGACAGGGTACACTGAAGCTTTCTTT.

This clone was observed once. As DNA, the CDR3 is TGTGCCAGCAGTTCGGACAGTGTTCAGCCCCAGCATTTT. Its protein is CASSSDSVQPQHF. The gene calls are TRBV12-3 or TRBV12-4 and TRBJ1-5; possible D gene TRBD1, 6 bases. The CDR3 has 13 residues. V was trimmed by 4 bases and J by 6 bases, leaving 10 bases between them.

For the CDR3, the DNA is TGTGCCAGCAGCCAGGAACAGGGGAGGACTGAAGCTTTCTTT. It is translated as CASSQEQGRTEAFF. The chain has TRBV3-1 (or the pseudogene TRBV3-2) and TRBJ1-1, with 7 positions matching TRBD1. The CDR3 has 14 residues. With 3 bases clipped from V and 5 bases from J, the junction kept 6 bases outside the gene matches. Germline assignment: CDR1 LGHDT and CDR2 YNNKEL (reference sequence).

The rearrangement links TRBV6-5 to TRBJ1-6; 9 positions match TRBD1. This CDR3 is 16 amino acids long. Germline V CDR1 and CDR2: MNHEY, SVGAGI. J lost 8 bases, V lost 2 bases, and 7 bases had no gene match. CDR3 protein: CASSYPVGQGYSPLHF. DNA for the CDR3: TGTGCCAGCAGTTACCCGGTGGGACAGGGTTATTCACCCCTCCACTTT.

The V gene is TRBV4-2, the J gene TRBJ1-5; weak D call: TRBD1 (5 bases). CDR3 length: 15 residues. Trimming removed 2 bases at V and 7 bases at J, with 15 bases between. Germline V CDR1 and CDR2: LGHNA, YNFKEQ. The CDR3 nucleotides read TGTGCCAGCAGCCAACTCAGGACAACCCCCCAGCCCCAGCATTTT. Translating gives CASSQLRTTPQPQHF.

The DNA of the CDR3 is TGTGCCAGCAGCCTCAGCGGGGGGGCCACATACGAGCAGTACGTC. Translated: CASSLSGGATYEQYV. The rearrangement uses TRBV27 and TRBJ2-7; 10 nucleotides match TRBD2. Germline V gives CDR1 MNHEY, CDR2 SMNVEV (reference sequence). The length of the CDR3 is 15 residues. J was trimmed by 4 bases and V by 6 bases; bases with no gene match: 9.

This clone was seen just once. The chain recombines TRBV5-1 with TRBJ2-1; 12 bases map to TRBD1. In germline, CDR1 is SGHRS, CDR2 YFSETQ. CDR3 length: 15 amino acids. With 5 bases clipped from V and 8 bases from J, the junction kept 8 bases outside the gene matches. The CDR3 sequence is CASRVLGTGGDEQFF. CDR3 nucleotides: TGCGCCAGCAGGGTCCTTGGGACAGGGGGCGATGAGCAGTTCTTC. The complete variable domain, with remaining parts taken from reference TRBV5-1 and TRBJ2-1, reads KAGVTQTPRYLIKTRGQQVTLSCSPISGHRSVSWYQQTPGQGLQFLFEYFSETQRNKGNFPGRFSGRQFSNSRSEMNVSTLELGDSALYLCASRVLGTGGDEQFFGPGTRLTVL.